The 6 T cell receptor beta chains given below trace back to one sample, sequenced in a study of cytomegalovirus exposure and HLA in healthy donors. The PCR used 60 Vbeta and 13 Jbeta primers. Clones were sequenced by immunoSEQ multiplex PCR, and TCRdb holds only the in-frame ones, with some missing. The sample lists about 170,000 clones, more than 70% seen once, with about 5% in the top ten. The sample comprised PBMCs. All receptors derive from a woman aged 50 to 65 in good health and CMV-seropositive.

Worth noting for this clone: This same CDR3 is encoded by further DNA sequences in the sample. V usage is TRBV5-1 and J usage is TRBJ1-2; TRBD1 matches at 7 bases. This CDR3 is 14 amino acids long. J lost 3 bases, V lost 1 base, and 3 bases had no gene match. Germline V lookup: CDR1 SGHRS, CDR2 YFSETQ. CDR3: CASSLSGGDYGYTF. CDR3 sequence (DNA): TGCGCCAGCAGCTTGTCAGGGGGTGACTATGGCTACACCTTC.

This clone was recorded a few times. The chain links TRBV9 to TRBJ1-4; 9 positions match TRBD1. V lost 3 bases to trimming and J lost 5 bases; unmatched junction nucleotides: 5. Germline V gives CDR1 SGDLS, CDR2 YYNGEE. The CDR3 spans 15 residues. The CDR3 bases are TGTGCCAGCAGCGCAACGGACAGGGGAAATGAAAAACTGTTTTTT. Protein product: CASSATDRGNEKLFF.

The chain is built from TRBV11-3 and TRBJ2-2; 7 bases map to TRBD2. Trimming cost V 5 bases and J 7 bases; bases outside gene matches: 7. The CDR3 contains 14 residues. CDR1 SGHNT and CDR2 YENEEA come from the germline V gene. The CDR3 DNA is TGTGCCAGCAGCCCAGCGGGGTGGGGCGGGGAGCTGTTTTTT. Amino acid sequence: CASSPAGWGGELFF.

V is TRBV14 and J is TRBJ2-2, with a tentative D call TRBD2 (6 bases). Per germline, CDR1 SGHDN and CDR2 FVKESK. The ends were cut back, 4 bases at V and 6 bases at J, with 12 bases in the middle. This CDR3 has 14 residues. The CDR3 region is CASSLLGGAGELFF. DNA for the CDR3: TGTGCCAGCAGCCTGTTGGGGGGTGCCGGGGAGCTGTTTTTT.

V and J are TRBV19 and TRBJ1-5; weak D call: TRBD1 (6 bases). Germline CDR1 LNHDA, CDR2 SQIVND (reference sequence). Trimming cost V 6 bases and J 4 bases, with 13 bases left between them. This CDR3 is 14 amino acids long. The CDR3 region has the DNA TGTGCCAGTAGCTATTTACAGGGTAATCAGCCCCAGCATTTT. As protein: CASSYLQGNQPQHF. Full variable domain (missing parts from reference TRBV19 and TRBJ1-5): DGGITQSPKYLFRKEGQNVTLSCEQNLNHDAMYWYRQDPGQGLRLIYYSQIVNDFQKGDIAEGYSVSREKKESFPLTVTSAQKNPTAFYLCASSYLQGNQPQHFGDGTRLSIL.

The CDR3 sequence: CASSISGMHEQFF. As DNA, the CDR3 is TGTGCCAGTAGTATCTCAGGGATGCATGAGCAGTTCTTC. The rearrangement joins TRBV19 to TRBJ2-1; weak D call: TRBD1 (5 bases). Germline CDR1 is LNHDA and CDR2 is SQIVND (reference sequence). Deletions cut 3 bases from V and 8 bases from J, with 11 bases between. This CDR3 has 13 amino acids. The whole variable domain, filled in from reference TRBV19 and TRBJ2-1, reads DGGITQSPKYLFRKEGQNVTLSCEQNLNHDAMYWYRQDPGQGLRLIYYSQIVNDFQKGDIAEGYSVSREKKESFPLTVTSAQKNPTAFYLCASSISGMHEQFFGPGTRLTVL.